This passage covers 6 T cell receptor beta chains from one sample sequenced in a study of blood T cells in healthy people across ages. Primed by a sample-barcoded 5' primer and a J-beta primer mix, a second PCR proceeded for about 6 to 11 cycles. TCRdb passed the 5' RACE reads through MiXCR, listing each CDR3 protein once. This table has over 1,200,000 distinct CDR3 sequences, almost 60% appearing once. Sequencing used blood. These TCRs come from a man in his late teens or twenties in good health.

CDR3 coding DNA: TGTGCCAGCAGCCCTCGAGTAGCTGCGAACACAGATACGCAGTATTTT. It is translated as CASSPRVAANTDTQYF. The chain couples TRBV7-9 to TRBJ2-3; D uncertain. V lost 5 bases and J 2 bases, leaving 17 bases between the germline ends. Per germline, CDR1 SEHNR and CDR2 FQNEAQ (reference sequence). This CDR3 comprises 16 residues.

The CDR3 nucleotides are TGTGCCAGCAGCTTTCGGGGGCCGGGTCAAGAGACCCAGTACTTC. Its protein is CASSFRGPGQETQYF. This chain joins TRBV7-2 and TRBJ2-7; D might be TRBD1 or TRBD2, each matching 6 bases. TRBJ2-5 explains the end of the DNA better; the J call may be wrong. The CDR3 is made up of 15 amino acids. CDR1 and CDR2 from the germline V gene are SGHTA and FQGNSA.

The V call is TRBV20-1, the J call TRBJ2-7, with D perhaps assigned TRBD1 or TRBD2 (6 bases each). The DNA matches TRBJ2-5 better at its end, which makes the J call doubtful. The CDR3 has 16 amino acids. The germline V gene has CDR1 DFQATT and CDR2 SNEGSKA (reference sequence). The CDR3 is CSAPRGWGASGETQYF. The CDR3 DNA follows: TGCAGTGCCCCGAGGGGGTGGGGGGCCTCCGGAGAGACCCAGTACTTC.

The gene calls are TRBV7-2 and TRBJ1-1; tentatively, D is TRBD1 (5 bases). The length of the CDR3 is 15 residues. Deletions cut 6 bases from V and 7 bases from J, with 21 bases between. Germline V gives CDR1 SGHTA, CDR2 FQGNSA. CDR3 amino acids: CASRQREGLGIEAFF. CDR3 coding DNA: TGTGCCAGCAGGCAACGGGAGGGGCTGGGGATTGAAGCTTTCTTT.

The rearrangement links TRBV7-9 to TRBJ1-5; 8 positions agree with TRBD1. The germline V gene has CDR1 SEHNR and CDR2 FQNEAQ (reference sequence). J gave up 9 bases and V 5 bases, and 6 bases lay outside the gene matches. This CDR3 is built from 13 residues. In nucleotides, the CDR3 is TGTGCCAGCAGCAAGGACAGGGCTTGGCCCCAGCATTTT. Translating gives CASSKDRAWPQHF.

This chain links TRBV6-1 with TRBJ2-5; the D is unclear. TRBJ2-7 explains the end of the DNA better; the J call may be wrong. Germline lookup yields CDR1 MNHNS and CDR2 SASEGT. CDR3 length: 17 amino acids. The CDR3 bases are TGTGCCAGCAGTGAAGCAGGCTTCGAGGTTAACCGGCGCGAGCAGTACTTC. It translates to CASSEAGFEVNRREQYF.